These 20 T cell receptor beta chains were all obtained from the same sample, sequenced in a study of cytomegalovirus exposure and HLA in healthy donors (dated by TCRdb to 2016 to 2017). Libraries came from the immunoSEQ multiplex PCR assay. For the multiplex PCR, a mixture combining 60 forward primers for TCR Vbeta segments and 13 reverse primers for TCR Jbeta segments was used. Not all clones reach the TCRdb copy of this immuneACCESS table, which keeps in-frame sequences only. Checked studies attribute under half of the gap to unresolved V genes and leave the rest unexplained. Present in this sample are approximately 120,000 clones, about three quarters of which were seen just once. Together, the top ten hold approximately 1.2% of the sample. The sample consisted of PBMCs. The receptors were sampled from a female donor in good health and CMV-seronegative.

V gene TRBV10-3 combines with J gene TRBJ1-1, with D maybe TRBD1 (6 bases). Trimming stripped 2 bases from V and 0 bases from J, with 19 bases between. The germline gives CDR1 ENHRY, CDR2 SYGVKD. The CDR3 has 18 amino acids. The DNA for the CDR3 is TGTGCCATCAGTGAGCCCAATCACAGGGCCGGGTTGAACACTGAAGCTTTCTTT. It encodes CAISEPNHRAGLNTEAFF.

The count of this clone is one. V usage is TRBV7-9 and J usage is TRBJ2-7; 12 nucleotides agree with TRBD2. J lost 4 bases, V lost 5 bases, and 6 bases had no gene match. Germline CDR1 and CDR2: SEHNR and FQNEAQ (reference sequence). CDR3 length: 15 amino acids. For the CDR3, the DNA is TGTGCCAGCAGCCCATCCGGGACTAGCGGGTACGAGCAGTACTTC. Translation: CASSPSGTSGYEQYF.

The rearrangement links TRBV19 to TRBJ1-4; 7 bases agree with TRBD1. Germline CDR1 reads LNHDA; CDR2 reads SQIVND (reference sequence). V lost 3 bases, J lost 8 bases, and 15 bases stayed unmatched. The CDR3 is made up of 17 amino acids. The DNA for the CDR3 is TGTGCCAGTAGTATGGCCGGGACAGCCACGGTCTGGGAAAAACTGTTTTTT. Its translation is CASSMAGTATVWEKLFF.

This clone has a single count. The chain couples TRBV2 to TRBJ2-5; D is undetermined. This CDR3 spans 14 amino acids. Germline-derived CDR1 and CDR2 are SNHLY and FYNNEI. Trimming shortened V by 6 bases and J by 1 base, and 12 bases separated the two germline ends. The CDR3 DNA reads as TGTGCCAGCAGAGGAGACCGATTCCAAGAGACCCAGTACTTC. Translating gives CASRGDRFQETQYF.

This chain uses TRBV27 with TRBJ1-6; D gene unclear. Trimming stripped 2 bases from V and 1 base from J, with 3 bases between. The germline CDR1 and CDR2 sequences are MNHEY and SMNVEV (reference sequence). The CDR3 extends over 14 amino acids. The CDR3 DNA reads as TGTGCCAGCAGTTTAGAGTCCTATAATTCACCCCTCCACTTT. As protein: CASSLESYNSPLHF.

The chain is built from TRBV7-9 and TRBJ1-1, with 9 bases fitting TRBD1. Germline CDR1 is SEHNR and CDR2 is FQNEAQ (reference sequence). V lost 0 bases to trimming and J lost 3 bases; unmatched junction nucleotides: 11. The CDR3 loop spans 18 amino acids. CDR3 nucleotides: TGTGCCAGCAGCTTAGCCTTGCTCCGGGACAGGGCAGACACTGAAGCTTTCTTT. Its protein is CASSLALLRDRADTEAFF.

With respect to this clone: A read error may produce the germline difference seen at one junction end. The CDR3 loop reads CASSLGPLSTDTQYF. The DNA for the CDR3 is TGTGCCAGCAGCTTAGGACCCCTTAGCACGGATACGCAGTATTTT. This chain joins TRBV11-2 and TRBJ2-3; no definite D call. The CDR3 extends over 15 amino acids. The germline gives CDR1 SGHAT, CDR2 FQNNGV.

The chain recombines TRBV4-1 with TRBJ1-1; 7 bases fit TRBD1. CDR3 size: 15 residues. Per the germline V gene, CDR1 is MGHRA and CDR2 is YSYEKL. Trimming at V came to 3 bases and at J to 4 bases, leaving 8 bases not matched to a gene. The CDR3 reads CASSQMTGSSTEAFF. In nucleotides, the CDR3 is TGCGCCAGCAGCCAGATGACAGGGTCCTCCACTGAAGCTTTCTTT.

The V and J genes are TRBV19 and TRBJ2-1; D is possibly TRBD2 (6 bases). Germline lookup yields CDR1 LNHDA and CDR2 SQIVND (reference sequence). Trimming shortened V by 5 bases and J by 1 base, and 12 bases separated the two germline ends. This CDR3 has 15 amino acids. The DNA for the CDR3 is TGTGCCAGTAGTCACGGGAGTTTATCCTACAATGAGCAGTTCTTC. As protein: CASSHGSLSYNEQFF.

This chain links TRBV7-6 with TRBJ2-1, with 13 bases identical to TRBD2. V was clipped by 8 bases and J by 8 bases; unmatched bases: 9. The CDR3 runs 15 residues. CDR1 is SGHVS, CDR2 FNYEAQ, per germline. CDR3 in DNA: TGTGCCAGCGCCCGAGGGACTAGCGGGATGGATGAGCAGTTCTTC. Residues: CASARGTSGMDEQFF.

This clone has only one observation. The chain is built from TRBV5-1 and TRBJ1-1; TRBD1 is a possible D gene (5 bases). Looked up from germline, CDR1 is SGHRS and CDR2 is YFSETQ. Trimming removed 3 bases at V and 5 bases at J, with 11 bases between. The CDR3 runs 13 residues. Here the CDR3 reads CASSWGDGTEAFF. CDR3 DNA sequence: TGCGCCAGCAGCTGGGGGGACGGGACTGAAGCTTTCTTT.

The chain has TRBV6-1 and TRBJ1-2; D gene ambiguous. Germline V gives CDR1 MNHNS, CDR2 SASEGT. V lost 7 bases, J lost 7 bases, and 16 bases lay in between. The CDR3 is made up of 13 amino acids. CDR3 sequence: CASTSGQRGGYTF. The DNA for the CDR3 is TGTGCCAGCACCTCAGGCCAACGGGGTGGCTACACCTTC.

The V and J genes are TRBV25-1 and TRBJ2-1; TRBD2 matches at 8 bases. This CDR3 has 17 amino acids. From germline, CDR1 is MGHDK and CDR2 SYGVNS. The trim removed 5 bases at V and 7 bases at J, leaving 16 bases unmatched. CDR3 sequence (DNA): TGTGCCAGCAGTTCAAGGACTAGCTCGGGGCAAAAGAATGAGCAGTTCTTC. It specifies CASSSRTSSGQKNEQFF.

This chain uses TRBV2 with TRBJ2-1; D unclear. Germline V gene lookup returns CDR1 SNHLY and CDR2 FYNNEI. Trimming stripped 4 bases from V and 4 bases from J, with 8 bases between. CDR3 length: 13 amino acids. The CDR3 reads CASSGINYNEQFF. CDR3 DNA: TGTGCCAGCAGTGGTATAAATTACAATGAGCAGTTCTTC.

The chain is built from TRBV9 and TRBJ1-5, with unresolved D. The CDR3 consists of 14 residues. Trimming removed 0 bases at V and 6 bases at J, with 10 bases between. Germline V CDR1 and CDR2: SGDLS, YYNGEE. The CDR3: CASSVEGRGQPQHF. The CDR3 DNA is TGTGCCAGCAGCGTAGAAGGTCGCGGTCAGCCCCAGCATTTT.

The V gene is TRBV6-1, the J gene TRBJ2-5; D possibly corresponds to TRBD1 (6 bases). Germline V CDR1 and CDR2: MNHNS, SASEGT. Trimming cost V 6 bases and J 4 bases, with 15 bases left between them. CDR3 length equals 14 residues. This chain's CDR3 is CASSPQGAAETQYF. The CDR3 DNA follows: TGTGCCAGCAGCCCACAGGGAGCTGCAGAGACCCAGTACTTC.

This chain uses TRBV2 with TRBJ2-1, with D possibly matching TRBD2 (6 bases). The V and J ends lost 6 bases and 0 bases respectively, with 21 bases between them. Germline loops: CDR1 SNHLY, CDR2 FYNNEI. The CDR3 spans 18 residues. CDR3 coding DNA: TGTGCCAGCAGAGGGGCTCGGGGGAGAACAAGCTCCTACAATGAGCAGTTCTTC. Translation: CASRGARGRTSSYNEQFF.

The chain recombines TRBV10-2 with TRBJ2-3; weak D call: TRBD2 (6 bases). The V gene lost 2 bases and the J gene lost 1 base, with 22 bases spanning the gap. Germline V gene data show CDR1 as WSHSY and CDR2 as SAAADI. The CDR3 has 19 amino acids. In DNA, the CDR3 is TGCGCCAGCAGTGAGACGGCTCGGGGGAGGCCGATCCGCACAGATACGCAGTATTTT. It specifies CASSETARGRPIRTDTQYF.

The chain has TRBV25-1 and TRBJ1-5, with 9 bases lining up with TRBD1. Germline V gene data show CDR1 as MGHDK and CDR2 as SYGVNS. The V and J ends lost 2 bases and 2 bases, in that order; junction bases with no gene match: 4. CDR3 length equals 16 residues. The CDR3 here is CASSEGDRAGNQPQHF. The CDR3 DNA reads TGTGCCAGCAGTGAAGGGGACAGGGCTGGCAATCAGCCCCAGCATTTT. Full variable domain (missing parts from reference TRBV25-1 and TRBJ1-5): EADIYQTPRYLVIGTGKKITLECSQTMGHDKMYWYQQDPGMELHLIHYSYGVNSTEKGDLSSESTVSRIRTEHFPLTLESARPSHTSQYLCASSEGDRAGNQPQHFGDGTRLSIL.

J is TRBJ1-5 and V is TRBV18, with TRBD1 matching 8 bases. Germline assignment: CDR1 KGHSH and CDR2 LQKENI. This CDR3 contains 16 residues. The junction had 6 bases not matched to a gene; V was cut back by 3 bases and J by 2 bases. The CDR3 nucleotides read TGTGCCAGCTCACCTCCGGGACAGGCCCGCAATCAGCCCCAGCATTTT. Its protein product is CASSPPGQARNQPQHF.